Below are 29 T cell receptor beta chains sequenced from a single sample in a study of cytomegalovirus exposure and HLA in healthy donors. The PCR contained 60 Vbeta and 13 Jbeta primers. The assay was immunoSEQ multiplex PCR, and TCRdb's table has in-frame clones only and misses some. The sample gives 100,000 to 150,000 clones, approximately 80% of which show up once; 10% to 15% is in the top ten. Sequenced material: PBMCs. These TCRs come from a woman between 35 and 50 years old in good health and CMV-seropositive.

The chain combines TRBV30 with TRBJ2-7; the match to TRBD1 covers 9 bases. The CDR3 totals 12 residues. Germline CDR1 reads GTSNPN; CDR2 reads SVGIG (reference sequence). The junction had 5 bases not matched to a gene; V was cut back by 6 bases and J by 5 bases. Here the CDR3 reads CACPGQGDEQYF. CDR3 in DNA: TGTGCCTGCCCGGGACAGGGTGACGAGCAGTACTTC.

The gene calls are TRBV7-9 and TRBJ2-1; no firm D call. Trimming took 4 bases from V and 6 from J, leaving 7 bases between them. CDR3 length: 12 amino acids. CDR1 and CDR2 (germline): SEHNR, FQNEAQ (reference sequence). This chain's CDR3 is CASSSTSNEQFF. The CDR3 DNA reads TGTGCCAGCAGCTCCACATCCAATGAGCAGTTCTTC.

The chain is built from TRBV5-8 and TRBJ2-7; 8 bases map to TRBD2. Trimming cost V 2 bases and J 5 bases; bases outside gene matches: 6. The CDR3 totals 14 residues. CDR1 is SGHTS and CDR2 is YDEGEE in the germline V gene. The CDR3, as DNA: TGTGCCAGCAGCTTAATCAGACTAGCGAACGAGCAGTACTTC. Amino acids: CASSLIRLANEQYF.

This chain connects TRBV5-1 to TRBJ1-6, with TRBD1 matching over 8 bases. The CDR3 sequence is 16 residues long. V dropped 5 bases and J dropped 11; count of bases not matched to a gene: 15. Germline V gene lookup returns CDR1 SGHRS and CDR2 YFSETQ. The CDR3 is CASSSGDGQGGTPLHF. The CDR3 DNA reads TGCGCCAGCAGTTCGGGGGATGGACAGGGTGGAACACCCCTCCACTTT.

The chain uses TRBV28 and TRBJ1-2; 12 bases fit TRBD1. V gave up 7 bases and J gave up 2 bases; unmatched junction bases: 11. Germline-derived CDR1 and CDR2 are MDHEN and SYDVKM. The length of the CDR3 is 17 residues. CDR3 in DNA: TGTGCCAGCACTACCCCCCGGGACAGGGGGCGCAACTATGGCTACACCTTC. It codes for CASTTPRDRGRNYGYTF.

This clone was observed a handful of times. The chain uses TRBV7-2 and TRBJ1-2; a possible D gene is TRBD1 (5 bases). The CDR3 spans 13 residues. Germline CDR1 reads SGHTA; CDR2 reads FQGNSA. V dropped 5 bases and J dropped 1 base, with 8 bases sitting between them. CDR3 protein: CASSATVNYGYTF. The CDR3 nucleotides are TGTGCCAGCAGCGCGACAGTTAACTATGGCTACACCTTC.

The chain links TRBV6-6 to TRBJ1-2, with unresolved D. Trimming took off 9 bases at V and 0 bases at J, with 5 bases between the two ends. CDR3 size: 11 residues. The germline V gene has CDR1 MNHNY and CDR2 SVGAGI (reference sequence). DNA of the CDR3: TGTGCCAGTGCTACTAACTATGGCTACACCTTC. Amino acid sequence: CASATNYGYTF.

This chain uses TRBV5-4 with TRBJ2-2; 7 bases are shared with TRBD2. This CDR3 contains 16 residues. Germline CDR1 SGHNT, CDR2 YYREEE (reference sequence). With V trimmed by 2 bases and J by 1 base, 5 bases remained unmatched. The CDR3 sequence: CASSFGGGRNTGELFF. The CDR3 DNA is TGTGCCAGCAGCTTCGGGGGAGGGAGGAACACCGGGGAGCTGTTTTTT.

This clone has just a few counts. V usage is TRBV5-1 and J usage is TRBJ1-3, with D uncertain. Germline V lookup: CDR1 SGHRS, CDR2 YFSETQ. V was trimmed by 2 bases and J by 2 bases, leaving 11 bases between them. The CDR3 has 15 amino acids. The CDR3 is CASSFSPGAGNTIYF. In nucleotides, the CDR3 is TGCGCCAGCAGCTTCTCTCCCGGGGCTGGAAACACCATATATTTT.

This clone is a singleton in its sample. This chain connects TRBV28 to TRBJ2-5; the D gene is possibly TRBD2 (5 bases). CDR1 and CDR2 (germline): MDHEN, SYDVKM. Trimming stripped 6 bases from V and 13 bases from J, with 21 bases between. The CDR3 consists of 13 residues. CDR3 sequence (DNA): TGTGCCAGCAGCACCTTTCCGGGAAAGAGGCCGTACTTC. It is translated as CASSTFPGKRPYF.

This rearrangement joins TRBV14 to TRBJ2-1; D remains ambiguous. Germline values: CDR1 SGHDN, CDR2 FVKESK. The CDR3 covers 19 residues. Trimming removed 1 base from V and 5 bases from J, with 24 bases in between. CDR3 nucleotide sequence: TGTGCCAGCAGCCAAGTAAGATCGCCACGGGTCCTACCGGACAATGAGCAGTTCTTC. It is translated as CASSQVRSPRVLPDNEQFF. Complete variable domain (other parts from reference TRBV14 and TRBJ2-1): EAGVTQFPSHSVIEKGQTVTLRCDPISGHDNLYWYRRVMGKEIKFLLHFVKESKQDESGMPNNRFLAERTGGTYSTLKVQPAELEDSGVYFCASSQVRSPRVLPDNEQFFGPGTRLTVL.

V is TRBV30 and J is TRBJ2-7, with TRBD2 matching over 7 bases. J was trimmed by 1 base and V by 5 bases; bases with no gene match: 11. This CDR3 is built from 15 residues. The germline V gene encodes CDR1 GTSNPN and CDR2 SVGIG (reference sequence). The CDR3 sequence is CAWAPYSGLSYEQYF. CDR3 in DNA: TGTGCCTGGGCCCCGTATAGCGGGCTTTCCTACGAGCAGTACTTC.

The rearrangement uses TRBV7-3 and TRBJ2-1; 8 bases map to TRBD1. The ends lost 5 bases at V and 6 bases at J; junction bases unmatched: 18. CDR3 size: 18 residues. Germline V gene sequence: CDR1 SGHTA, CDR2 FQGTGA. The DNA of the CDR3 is TGTGCCAGCAGCACTTCCCCCGGACAGGGCTCGCCCGGCAATGAGCAGTTCTTC. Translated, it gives CASSTSPGQGSPGNEQFF.

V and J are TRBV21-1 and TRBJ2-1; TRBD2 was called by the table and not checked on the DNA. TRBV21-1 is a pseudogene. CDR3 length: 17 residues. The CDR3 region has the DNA TGTGCCAGCAGCAATCGGCCACTAGCGGTCAACTACAATGAGCAGTTCTTC. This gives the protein CASSNRPLAVNYNEQFF.

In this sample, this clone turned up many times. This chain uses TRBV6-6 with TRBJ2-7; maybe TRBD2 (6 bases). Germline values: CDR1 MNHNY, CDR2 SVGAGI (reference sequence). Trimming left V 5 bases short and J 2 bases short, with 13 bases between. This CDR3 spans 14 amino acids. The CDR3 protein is CASSLPGLPYEQYF. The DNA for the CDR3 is TGTGCCAGCAGTCTGCCGGGACTCCCCTACGAGCAGTACTTC.

CDR3 protein: CASSPRGGEGYEQYF. CDR3 bases: TGTGCCAGCAGTCCCCGGGGGGGAGAAGGCTACGAGCAGTACTTC. The chain links TRBV2 to TRBJ2-7; 8 nucleotides agree with TRBD2. Looked up from germline, CDR1 is SNHLY and CDR2 is FYNNEI. Trimming cost V 5 bases and J 3 bases; bases outside gene matches: 9. The CDR3 extends over 15 amino acids.

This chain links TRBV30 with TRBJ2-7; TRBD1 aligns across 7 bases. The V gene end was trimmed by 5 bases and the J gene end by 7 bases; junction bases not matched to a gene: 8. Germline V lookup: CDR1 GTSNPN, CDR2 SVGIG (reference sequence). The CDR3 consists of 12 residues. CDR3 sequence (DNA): TGTGCCTGGGGAGGACAGGCTTTAGAGCAGTACTTC. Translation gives CAWGGQALEQYF.

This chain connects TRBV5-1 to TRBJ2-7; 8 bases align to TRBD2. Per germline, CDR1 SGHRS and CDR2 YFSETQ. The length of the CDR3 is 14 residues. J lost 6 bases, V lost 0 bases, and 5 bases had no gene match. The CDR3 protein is CASSLATGGGEQYF. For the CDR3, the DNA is TGCGCCAGCAGCTTGGCGACGGGAGGGGGCGAGCAGTACTTC.

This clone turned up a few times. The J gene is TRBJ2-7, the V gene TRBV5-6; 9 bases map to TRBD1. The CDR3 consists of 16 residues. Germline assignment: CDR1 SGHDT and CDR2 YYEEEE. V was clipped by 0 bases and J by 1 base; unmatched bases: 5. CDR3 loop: CASSLAAGTGSYEQYF. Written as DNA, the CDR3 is TGTGCCAGCAGCTTGGCCGCCGGGACAGGGTCCTACGAGCAGTACTTC.

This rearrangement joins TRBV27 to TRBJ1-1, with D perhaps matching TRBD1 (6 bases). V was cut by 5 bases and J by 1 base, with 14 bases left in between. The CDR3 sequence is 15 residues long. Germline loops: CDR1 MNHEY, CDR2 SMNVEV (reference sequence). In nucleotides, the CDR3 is TGTGCCAGCAGTCTCACTAGGGGGGGGAACACTGAAGCTTTCTTT. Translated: CASSLTRGGNTEAFF.

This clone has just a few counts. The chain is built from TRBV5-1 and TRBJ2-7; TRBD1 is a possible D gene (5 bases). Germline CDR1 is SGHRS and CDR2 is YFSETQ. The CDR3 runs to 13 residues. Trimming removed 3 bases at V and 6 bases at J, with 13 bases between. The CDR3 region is CASSWAQGSEQYF. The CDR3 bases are TGCGCCAGCAGCTGGGCGCAGGGAAGCGAGCAGTACTTC.

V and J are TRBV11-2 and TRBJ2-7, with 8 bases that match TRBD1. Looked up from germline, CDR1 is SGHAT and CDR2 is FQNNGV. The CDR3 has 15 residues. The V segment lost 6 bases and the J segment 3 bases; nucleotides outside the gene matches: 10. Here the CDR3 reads CASRLPGTGRYEQYF. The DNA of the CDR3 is TGTGCCAGCAGGCTACCGGGGACAGGCCGCTACGAGCAGTACTTC.

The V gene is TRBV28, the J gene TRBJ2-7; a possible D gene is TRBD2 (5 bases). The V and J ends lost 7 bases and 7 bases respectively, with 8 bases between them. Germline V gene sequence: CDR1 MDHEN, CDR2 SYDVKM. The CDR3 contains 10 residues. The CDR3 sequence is CASKEGEQYF. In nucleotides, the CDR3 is TGTGCCAGCAAAGAGGGAGAGCAGTACTTC.

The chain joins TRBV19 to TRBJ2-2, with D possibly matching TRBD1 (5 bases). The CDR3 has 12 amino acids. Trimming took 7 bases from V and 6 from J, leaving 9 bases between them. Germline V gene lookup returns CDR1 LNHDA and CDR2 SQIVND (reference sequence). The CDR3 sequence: CASTRGSGELFF. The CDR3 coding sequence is TGTGCCAGTACAAGGGGTTCCGGGGAGCTGTTTTTT.

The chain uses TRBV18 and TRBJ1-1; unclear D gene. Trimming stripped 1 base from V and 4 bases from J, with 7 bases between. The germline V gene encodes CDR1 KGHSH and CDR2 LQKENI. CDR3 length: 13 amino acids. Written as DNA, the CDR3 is TGTGCCAGCTCACCACGGGAGTTCACTGAAGCTTTCTTT. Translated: CASSPREFTEAFF.

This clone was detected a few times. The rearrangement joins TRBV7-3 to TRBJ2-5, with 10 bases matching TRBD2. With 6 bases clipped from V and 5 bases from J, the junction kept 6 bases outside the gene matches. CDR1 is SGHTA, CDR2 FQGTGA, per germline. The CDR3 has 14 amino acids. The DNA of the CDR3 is TGTGCCAGCAGTAGCGGGGGGACCGGGGAGACCCAGTACTTC. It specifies CASSSGGTGETQYF. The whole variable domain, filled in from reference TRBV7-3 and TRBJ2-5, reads GAGVSQTPSNKVTEKGKYVELRCDPISGHTALYWYRQSLGQGPEFLIYFQGTGAADDSGLPNDRFFAVRPEGSVSTLKIQRTERGDSAVYLCASSSGGTGETQYFGPGTRLLVL.

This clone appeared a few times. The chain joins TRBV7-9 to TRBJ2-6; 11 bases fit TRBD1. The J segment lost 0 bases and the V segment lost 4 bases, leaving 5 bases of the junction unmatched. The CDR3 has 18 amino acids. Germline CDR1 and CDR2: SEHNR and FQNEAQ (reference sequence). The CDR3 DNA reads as TGTGCCAGCAGCTCCGGGACAGGGGGAGGCTCTGGGGCCAACGTCCTGACTTTC. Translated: CASSSGTGGGSGANVLTF. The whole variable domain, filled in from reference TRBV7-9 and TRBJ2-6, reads DTGVSQNPRHKITKRGQNVTFRCDPISEHNRLYWYRQTLGQGPEFLTYFQNEAQLEKSRLLSDRFSAERPKGSFSTLEIQRTEQGDSAMYLCASSSGTGGGSGANVLTFGAGSRLTVL.

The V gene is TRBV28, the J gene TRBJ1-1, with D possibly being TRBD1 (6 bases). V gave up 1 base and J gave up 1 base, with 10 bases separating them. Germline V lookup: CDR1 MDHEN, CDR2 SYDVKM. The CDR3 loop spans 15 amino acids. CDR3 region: CASSLSGGPNTEAFF. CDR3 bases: TGTGCCAGCAGTTTATCGGGGGGCCCGAACACTGAAGCTTTCTTT.

CDR3 protein: CASAIYGSGNTIYF. For the CDR3, the DNA is TGTGCCAGCGCTATATACGGCTCTGGAAACACCATATATTTT. The rearrangement links TRBV18 to TRBJ1-3; D remains unclear. Germline assignment: CDR1 KGHSH and CDR2 LQKENI. V was clipped by 8 bases and J by 0 bases, with 11 bases between them. The CDR3 spans 14 residues.